These T cell receptor beta chains were read from a single sample in a study of T cell responses to AZD1222 COVID-19 vaccine. Using immunoSEQ multiplex PCR, the repertoire was profiled, and TCRdb retains in-frame clones only, with some absent. The table shows 90,000 to 130,000 clones, with approximately 83% occurring only once. Source: peripheral blood, taken on day 0 of AZD1222 vaccination. The receptor source for this set is an adult in good health. Both conserved end residues are part of each CDR3. A D gene is named only where the DNA matches it firmly. Clone size appears in some rows only: once, few, many, or a class for an expanded clone.

j_gene,abundance,v_gene,d_gene,CDR3nt,CDR3aa
TRBJ2-1,-,TRBV5-4,TRBD2,TGTGCCAGCAGCCTCCGGGACTACAAAGACAATGAGCAGTTCTTC,CASSLRDYKDNEQFF
TRBJ1-5,-,TRBV19,-,TGTGCCAGCCATCCCCGGGGATACCAGCCCCAGCATTTT,CASHPRGYQPQHF
TRBJ2-5,-,TRBV29-1,TRBD1,TGCAGCGTCGAAAAAGGGACAGGGGCAGAGACCCAGTACTTC,CSVEKGTGAETQYF
TRBJ1-5,-,TRBV29-1,TRBD1,TGCAGCGCCGGACAGGGAGGTGCTCAGCCCCAGCATTTT,CSAGQGGAQPQHF
TRBJ2-3,-,TRBV14,-,TGTGCCAGCAGCCAAGGAGATACGCAGTATTTT,CASSQGDTQYF
TRBJ1-4,-,TRBV4-1,TRBD1,TGCGCCAGCAGCCAGTTACAGGGGGCTGAAAAACTGTTTTTT,CASSQLQGAEKLFF
TRBJ1-1,-,TRBV6-4,-,TGTGCCAGCAAAGGAAGGGGGAACACTGAAGCTTTCTTT,CASKGRGNTEAFF
TRBJ1-2,-,TRBV6-1,TRBD1,TGTGCCAGCAGTGTAGGGGGCAGGGGAGGCTCTCCCTATGGCTACACCTTC,CASSVGGRGGSPYGYTF
TRBJ1-1,-,TRBV11-3,-,TGTGCCAGCAGCTTTACCCCCAACACTGAAGCTTTCTTT,CASSFTPNTEAFF
TRBJ2-4,-,TRBV7-9,-,TGTGCCAGCACCCCAGGGCTCACCAAAAACATTCAGTACTTC,CASTPGLTKNIQYF
TRBJ1-2,-,TRBV25-1,-,TGTGCCAGCAGTGAATATCGACGGAATGGCTACACCTTC,CASSEYRRNGYTF
TRBJ1-5,-,TRBV6-5,-,TGTGCCAGCAGACCCACAGGGAATAGCAATCAGCCCCAGCATTTT,CASRPTGNSNQPQHF
TRBJ1-5,-,TRBV29-1,-,TGCAGCGTTGGCGAAATCAATCAGCCCCAGCATTTT,CSVGEINQPQHF
TRBJ2-6,-,TRBV2,-,TGTGCCAGACACTTCTCCGGGTCTGGGGCCAACGTCCTGACTTTC,CARHFSGSGANVLTF
TRBJ1-5,once,TRBV9,-,TGTGCCAGCAGCGCGACAGTGTATAGCAATCAGCCCCAGCATTTT,CASSATVYSNQPQHF
TRBJ1-2,-,TRBV3-1/TRBV3-2,-,TGTGCCAGCAGCCAAACAGCCAACTATGGCTACACCTTC,CASSQTANYGYTF
TRBJ1-2,-,TRBV19,-,TGTGCCAGTAGTATAGGGACAGCTAACTATGGCTACACCTTC,CASSIGTANYGYTF
TRBJ1-2,few,TRBV19,-,TGTGCCAGTAGTATTTCGGGGCTTGGGTATGGCTACACCTTC,CASSISGLGYGYTF
TRBJ1-2,-,TRBV6-2/TRBV6-3,TRBD1,TGTGCCAGCAGTCGCGGGACAGACGGGTTTAACTATGGCTACACCTTC,CASSRGTDGFNYGYTF
TRBJ2-7,-,TRBV29-1,-,TGCAGCGGGCGTTGGGGCTACGAGCAGTACTTC,CSGRWGYEQYF
TRBJ2-7,-,TRBV5-1,-,TGCGCCAGCAAAGAGGGAGGTAGCTCCTACGAGCAGTACTTC,CASKEGGSSYEQYF
TRBJ2-7,-,TRBV19,-,TGTGCCAGTTCACCTGGACATCTCGAGCAGTACTTC,CASSPGHLEQYF
TRBJ2-2,-,TRBV7-8,TRBD2,TGTGCCAGCAGCTTAGTACCCAGCGGGAGGAACACCGGGGAGCTGTTTTTT,CASSLVPSGRNTGELFF
TRBJ2-1,-,TRBV7-8,TRBD2,TGTGCCAGCAGCTTAGCCACTAGCGGGAGTTACAATGAGCAGTTCTTC,CASSLATSGSYNEQFF
TRBJ1-3,few,TRBV5-1,-,TGCGCCAGCAGCAGAAACCTCCGCCCGGATTCTGGAAACACCATATATTTT,CASSRNLRPDSGNTIYF
TRBJ1-5,-,TRBV6-5,-,TGTGCCAGCAGTCCAGACAGCGTAAATCAGCCCCAGCATTTT,CASSPDSVNQPQHF
TRBJ1-6,-,TRBV28,-,TGTGCCAGCCGGGACCTGAATTCACCCCTCCACTTT,CASRDLNSPLHF
TRBJ1-3,-,TRBV4-2,-,TGTGCCAGCAGCCAAGATCGGAGTTCCTCTGGAAACACCATATATTTT,CASSQDRSSSGNTIYF
TRBJ1-5,-,TRBV3-1/TRBV3-2,-,TGTGCCAGCAGCCAAGTTGGAGGGGCGCATCAGCCCCAGCATTTT,CASSQVGGAHQPQHF
TRBJ2-5,-,TRBV6-5,TRBD1,TGTGCCAGCAGTCCTGGACAGGGCAACCAAGAGACCCAGTACTTC,CASSPGQGNQETQYF
TRBJ2-1,-,TRBV5-4,-,TGTGCCAGCAGCCCGTGGGGTGCCCGACAGGGGAGGGTCAATGAGCAGTTCTTC,CASSPWGARQGRVNEQFF
TRBJ2-3,-,TRBV7-2,-,TGTGCCAGCAGCTTAGTCGGGGGGCCCGGTACGCAGTATTTT,CASSLVGGPGTQYF
TRBJ2-7,-,TRBV28,-,TGTGCCAGCAGTTCCTCATCTACAGGGTTCCACGAGCAGTACTTC,CASSSSSTGFHEQYF
TRBJ1-1,-,TRBV3-1/TRBV3-2,TRBD1,TGTGCCAGCAGCCATGTAGACAGGGGGACTTTCTTT,CASSHVDRGTFF
TRBJ1-1,-,TRBV19,-,TGTGCCAGTAAGGGGGGGGGATCCTTGAACACTGAAGCTTTCTTT,CASKGGGSLNTEAFF
TRBJ1-4,-,TRBV27,-,TGTGCCAGCAGTTTATTTGCAACTAATGAAAAACTGTTTTTT,CASSLFATNEKLFF
TRBJ1-1,-,TRBV9,-,TGTGCCAGCAGCACCGGGAACCGCGATGAAGCTTTCTTT,CASSTGNRDEAFF